This TCR beta chain is from a study of long-term antiretroviral therapy in people with HIV. The study's findings and limits: Diversity went up after ART and still fell short of transplant donor controls. HIV repertoires had narrower CDR3 length ranges than controls. Dominating the repertoire at all time points were the clones that expanded before ART.

Survey-level resolution applied to immunoSEQ assay v3.0. Profiling relied on immunoSEQ multiplex PCR, and the TCRdb table lists in-frame clones only, not all of them. The table has some 10,000 clones, roughly 70% seen once; the top ten hold about 19%. V was trimmed by 5 bases and J by 1 base, leaving 12 bases between them. CDR3 length equals 14 residues. Germline-derived CDR1 and CDR2 are MNHNS and SASEGT. The study used samples holding about 0.9-11 million cryopreserved PBMC before DNA extraction. Comments on this clone: Its target is unknown.

The chain joins TRBV6-1 to TRBJ2-7, with D hard to call. The TCR was taken from a man aged 40-49 years with HIV. The sample here was unsorted PBMCs, taken 1.8 years before starting antiretroviral therapy. For the CDR3, the DNA is TGTGCCAGCAGTAGAACTGCAGGATCCTACGAGCAGTACTTC. Translated, it gives CASSRTAGSYEQYF.